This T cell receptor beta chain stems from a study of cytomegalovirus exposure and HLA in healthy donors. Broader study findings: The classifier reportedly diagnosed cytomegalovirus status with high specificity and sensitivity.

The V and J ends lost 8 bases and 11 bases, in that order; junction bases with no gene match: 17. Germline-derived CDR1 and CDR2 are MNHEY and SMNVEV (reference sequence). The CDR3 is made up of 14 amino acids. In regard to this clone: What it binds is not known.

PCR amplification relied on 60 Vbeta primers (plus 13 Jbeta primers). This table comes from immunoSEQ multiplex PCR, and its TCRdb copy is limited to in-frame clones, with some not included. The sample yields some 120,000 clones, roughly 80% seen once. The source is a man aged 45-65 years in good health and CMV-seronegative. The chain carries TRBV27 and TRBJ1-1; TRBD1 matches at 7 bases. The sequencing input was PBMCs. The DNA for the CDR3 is TGTGCCAGCGCCTTACAGGGGAGGCCACTAGATGCTTTCTTT. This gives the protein CASALQGRPLDAFF.